A selection of T cell receptor beta chains follows, all from one sample in a study of T cell clones after liver transplantation. The protocol was immunoSEQ multiplex PCR, while the TCRdb copy is restricted to in-frame clones and leaves out a portion. The sample yields roughly 18,000 clones, around 89% seen once. Specimen: CD8+ T cells from blood, collected 45 to 46 months after liver transplant. All receptors derive from a human patient who received a liver transplant. The T cells may come from the graft donor. Each CDR3 is given with its conserved first and last residue. A D gene is named only where the DNA matches it firmly. Rows give clone size only sometimes, using once, few, many, or a class for an expanded clone.

few,.,TRBJ1-2,TRBV7-9,CASSLLPLNVNYGYTF,TGTGCCAGCAGCTTACTCCCGCTTAATGTAAACTATGGCTACACCTTC
once,.,TRBJ1-5,TRBV2,CASSEPGGNQPQHF,TGTGCCAGCAGTGAACCAGGGGGCAATCAGCCCCAGCATTTT
.,TRBD2,TRBJ2-1,TRBV5-1,CASSTSGTYNEQFF,TGCGCCAGCAGTACTAGCGGGACCTACAATGAGCAGTTCTTC
.,TRBD2,TRBJ2-7,TRBV11-2,CASTLGTSGMDEQYF,TGTGCCAGCACCCTGGGGACTAGCGGGATGGACGAGCAGTACTTC
.,.,TRBJ1-2,TRBV30,CAWSGVGYTF,TGTGCCTGGAGCGGGGTTGGCTACACCTTC
.,.,TRBJ2-1,TRBV9,CASSVFDHNEQFF,TGTGCCAGCAGCGTTTTTGATCATAATGAGCAGTTCTTC
.,.,TRBJ2-1,TRBV4-1,CASSQDATGVLGQFF,TGCGCCAGCAGCCAAGATGCCACGGGAGTATTGGGGCAGTTCTTC
.,.,TRBJ2-7,TRBV5-1,CASSRGTRYEQYF,TGCGCCAGCAGCCGGGGCACGAGATACGAGCAGTACTTC
once,.,TRBJ2-7,TRBV7-8,CASSLGSAYEQYF,TGTGCCAGCAGCTTAGGCAGCGCCTACGAGCAGTACTTC
.,.,TRBJ2-7,TRBV11-3,CASENYEQYF,TGTGCCAGCGAAAACTACGAGCAGTACTTC
.,.,TRBJ2-7,TRBV19,CASSIADSYEQYF,TGTGCCAGTAGTATAGCTGACTCCTACGAGCAGTACTTC
.,.,TRBJ1-3,TRBV30,CAWSEPPLTIYF,TGTGCCTGGAGTGAGCCCCCCCTCACCATATATTTT
few,.,TRBJ1-5,TRBV7-3,CASSPTKAGNQPQHF,TGTGCCAGCAGCCCTACCAAAGCTGGGAATCAGCCCCAGCATTTT
.,TRBD2,TRBJ2-7,TRBV19,CASKASGGSYEQYF,TGTGCCAGTAAAGCTAGCGGTGGCTCCTACGAGCAGTACTTC
.,TRBD1,TRBJ2-7,TRBV4-3,CASSQGQGLSYEQYF,TGCGCCAGCAGCCAGGGACAGGGTCTCAGCTACGAGCAGTACTTC
once,.,TRBJ2-7,TRBV11-2,CASSYTSGGRYEQYF,TGTGCCAGCAGCTACACATCCGGAGGTCGCTACGAGCAGTACTTC
.,.,TRBJ2-7,TRBV4-2,CASSQDFYEQYF,TGTGCCAGCAGCCAAGACTTCTACGAGCAGTACTTC
few,.,TRBJ2-1,TRBV11-1,CASSPAGASRGQFF,TGTGCCAGCAGCCCCGCCGGGGCTTCCAGGGGGCAGTTCTTC
.,.,TRBJ2-3,TRBV7-8,CASSFSWGPSTDTQYF,TGTGCCAGCAGCTTCTCGTGGGGACCTAGCACAGATACGCAGTATTTT
.,TRBD1,TRBJ1-4,TRBV6-1,CASSEVKQGARSPTNEKLFF,TGTGCCAGCAGTGAAGTCAAACAGGGGGCGCGGTCCCCAACTAATGAAAAACTGTTTTTT
.,.,TRBJ1-1,TRBV27,CASSLSNGGLSTEAFF,TGTGCCAGCAGTTTATCGAATGGGGGGCTCAGCACTGAAGCTTTCTTT
.,.,TRBJ1-5,TRBV9,CASRLVPSSQPQHF,TGTGCCAGCAGACTAGTCCCTTCAAGTCAGCCCCAGCATTTT
.,.,TRBJ2-7,TRBV19,CASSPGTYEQYF,TGTGCCAGTAGCCCCGGGACCTACGAGCAGTACTTC
.,.,TRBJ2-3,TRBV9,CASSFSRDPSTQYF,TGTGCCAGCAGCTTTAGCCGGGACCCAAGTACGCAGTATTTT
.,.,TRBJ1-2,TRBV6-5,CASSYYINYGYTF,TGTGCCAGCAGTTACTACATAAACTATGGCTACACCTTC
.,.,TRBJ2-7,TRBV27,CASSYSGATYEQYF,TGTGCCAGCAGTTACTCAGGGGCGACCTACGAGCAGTACTTC
.,.,TRBJ2-7,TRBV10-3,CAISELPYEQYF,TGTGCCATCAGTGAGCTACCCTACGAGCAGTACTTC
.,.,TRBJ1-5,TRBV4-1,CASSQDTVYSNQPQHF,TGCGCCAGCAGCCAAGATACAGTGTATAGCAATCAGCCCCAGCATTTT
.,TRBD2,TRBJ2-2,TRBV7-9,CASSWGGLQSGELFF,TGTGCCAGCAGCTGGGGGGGTTTACAAAGCGGGGAGCTGTTTTTT
once,.,TRBJ1-2,TRBV6-1,CAAMSGNNYGYTF,TGTGCCGCAATGAGTGGCAATAACTATGGCTACACCTTC
.,TRBD1,TRBJ2-7,TRBV19,CASSAGTGYDEQYF,TGTGCCAGTAGTGCCGGGACAGGGTATGACGAGCAGTACTTC
.,TRBD2,TRBJ2-7,TRBV27,CASSLGPASGTYEQYF,TGTGCCAGCAGTTTAGGTCCGGCTAGCGGGACCTACGAGCAGTACTTC
few,.,TRBJ2-7,TRBV7-2,CASSWGMGEGYEQYF,TGTGCCAGCAGCTGGGGGATGGGCGAAGGCTACGAGCAGTACTTC
.,.,TRBJ2-1,TRBV7-7,CASSPGPYNEQFF,TGTGCCAGCAGCCCAGGACCGTACAATGAGCAGTTCTTC
once,TRBD1,TRBJ1-4,TRBV2,CASSFPGQVNEKLFF,TGTGCCAGCAGTTTTCCGGGACAGGTGAATGAAAAACTGTTTTTT
.,.,TRBJ1-5,TRBV28,CASKEGELNQPQHF,TGTGCCAGCAAGGAGGGGGAGTTAAATCAGCCCCAGCATTTT
medium-sized,.,TRBJ2-6,TRBV11-2,CASGGGQVISGANVLTF,TGTGCCAGCGGGGGGGGACAGGTTATCTCTGGGGCCAACGTCCTGACTTTC
.,.,TRBJ2-1,TRBV4-1,CASSPTSYNEQFF,TGCGCCAGCAGCCCAACTTCCTACAATGAGCAGTTCTTC
.,TRBD1,TRBJ2-7,TRBV4-3,CASSQFFHRDREDEQYF,TGCGCCAGCAGCCAGTTCTTTCACCGGGACAGGGAGGACGAGCAGTACTTC
.,TRBD1,TRBJ1-1,TRBV6-5,CASSYGDRGRYTEAFF,TGTGCCAGCAGTTACGGTGACAGGGGTCGGTACACTGAAGCTTTCTTT
.,TRBD2,TRBJ2-7,TRBV7-6,CASSLGTPGREGFEQYF,TGTGCCAGCAGCTTAGGGACTCCGGGAAGGGAGGGGTTCGAGCAGTACTTC
.,TRBD1,TRBJ1-1,TRBV28,CASSSTRQGLPEAFF,TGTGCCAGCAGTTCCACCCGACAGGGTCTCCCTGAAGCTTTCTTT
.,.,TRBJ1-1,TRBV9,CASSVGGENTEAFF,TGTGCCAGCAGCGTAGGGGGGGAGAACACTGAAGCTTTCTTT
once,TRBD2,TRBJ2-5,TRBV4-1,CASSLLAGGPGTQYF,TGCGCCAGCAGCTTGCTAGCGGGAGGGCCGGGGACCCAGTACTTC
.,.,TRBJ1-5,TRBV6-1,CASRTGQLNQPQHF,TGTGCCAGCAGAACGGGACAACTCAATCAGCCCCAGCATTTT
.,.,TRBJ2-2,TRBV4-1,CASSQAVGTNTGELFF,TGCGCCAGCAGCCAAGCGGTAGGGACGAACACCGGGGAGCTGTTTTTT
once,.,TRBJ2-1,TRBV27,CASSLYPGNEQFF,TGTGCCAGCAGTTTATATCCGGGGAATGAGCAGTTCTTC
few,TRBD2,TRBJ2-7,TRBV7-9,CASSLGLAGGPEQYF,TGTGCCAGCAGCTTAGGTCTAGCGGGAGGGCCGGAGCAGTACTTC
.,.,TRBJ2-6,TRBV5-1,CASSLRLQALSGANVLTF,TGCGCCAGCAGCTTGCGCTTACAGGCCCTGTCTGGGGCCAACGTCCTGACTTTC
.,.,TRBJ2-7,TRBV27,CASSLQASYEQYF,TGTGCCAGCAGTCTCCAGGCCTCCTACGAGCAGTACTTC
.,.,TRBJ2-7,TRBV11-2,CASSGRDSTYEQYF,TGTGCCAGCAGCGGCCGGGACTCGACCTACGAGCAGTACTTC
.,TRBD1,TRBJ2-7,TRBV27,CASSYGTAYEQYF,TGTGCCAGCAGTTACGGGACAGCCTACGAGCAGTACTTC
.,.,TRBJ1-1,TRBV7-9,CASSLEFLNTEAFF,TGTGCCAGCAGCTTAGAATTTTTGAACACTGAAGCTTTCTTT
.,.,TRBJ2-5,TRBV6-5,CASSYLREATQYF,TGTGCCAGCAGTTACTTGCGCGAGGCTACCCAGTACTTC